This entry lists 32 T cell receptor beta chains sequenced from one sample in a study of cytomegalovirus exposure and HLA in healthy donors (dated 2017 in TCRdb). The library came from the immunoSEQ multiplex PCR assay. The multiplex PCR relied on a mix of 60 forward primers for TCR Vbeta segments and 13 reverse primers for TCR Jbeta segments. TCRdb re-hosts the immuneACCESS table, in-frame sequences only. Its copies lack some clones; in the studies checked, an unresolved V gene accounts for under half of them, and the cause for the rest is not known. This sample lists more than 140,000 clones; roughly four fifths were detected once. Roughly 3.4% of the sample is held by the ten biggest clonotypes. The sequencing sample was made of PBMCs. The receptors here all came from a man aged 18 to 29 in good health and CMV-seropositive.

This clone was found a few times. The rearrangement links TRBV19 to TRBJ1-5; 7 positions agree with TRBD1. The CDR3 is 22 residues long. Germline V gene data show CDR1 as LNHDA and CDR2 as SQIVND (reference sequence). With V trimmed by 3 bases and J by 0 bases, 23 bases remained unmatched. CDR3 region: CASSIPLPPGQTSLYSNQPQHF. CDR3 bases: TGTGCCAGTAGTATCCCCCTCCCGCCGGGACAGACCTCCCTATATAGCAATCAGCCCCAGCATTTT.

The rearrangement links TRBV7-8 to TRBJ2-2, with 12 positions matching TRBD1. The length of the CDR3 is 17 residues. Trimming cost V 5 bases and J 7 bases; bases outside gene matches: 11. Germline V gene data show CDR1 as SGHVS and CDR2 as FQNEAQ. CDR3 region: CASSPGGTGGKSGELFF. The DNA for the CDR3 is TGTGCCAGCAGCCCAGGGGGGACAGGGGGCAAGAGCGGGGAGCTGTTTTTT.

The genes are TRBV7-3 and TRBJ2-7, with a tentative D call TRBD1 (6 bases). Trimming cost V 3 bases and J 2 bases, with 23 bases left between them. Per the germline V gene, CDR1 is SGHTA and CDR2 is FQGTGA. This CDR3 contains 18 residues. CDR3 bases: TGTGCCAGCAGCTTCCTGGTCCTAGGGGGAGCGATTGCCTACGAGCAGTACTTC. This codes for CASSFLVLGGAIAYEQYF.

The chain combines TRBV7-6 with TRBJ2-3, with D perhaps TRBD1 (5 bases). Germline lookup yields CDR1 SGHVS and CDR2 FNYEAQ. CDR3 length: 15 residues. The V and J ends lost 5 bases and 2 bases respectively, with 14 bases between them. The CDR3 DNA reads TGTGCCAGCAGCCCAGTAGGGGTCCCCACAGATACGCAGTATTTT. As protein: CASSPVGVPTDTQYF.

This sequence joins TRBV6-6 and TRBJ2-3; 7 bases fit TRBD2. Per germline, CDR1 MNHNY and CDR2 SVGAGI (reference sequence). This CDR3 is 15 amino acids long. V shed 7 bases, J shed 1 base, and the junction held 8 bases outside the gene matches. CDR3 protein: CASKAGATGTDTQYF. Here the CDR3 DNA reads TGTGCCAGCAAGGCGGGAGCCACCGGCACAGATACGCAGTATTTT.

The chain has TRBV9 and TRBJ2-3; TRBD1 is a possible D gene (5 bases). V gave up 4 bases and J gave up 6 bases, with 15 bases separating them. CDR3 length equals 14 residues. The germline gives CDR1 SGDLS, CDR2 YYNGEE. For the CDR3, the DNA is TGTGCCAGCAGCAAGGAAGGGGCCCGGGATACGCAGTATTTT. Its protein is CASSKEGARDTQYF.

The chain recombines TRBV5-1 with TRBJ2-3; tentative D call: TRBD2 (5 bases). This CDR3 is 12 amino acids long. Trimming took off 4 bases at V and 7 bases at J, with 10 bases between the two ends. Germline lookup yields CDR1 SGHRS and CDR2 YFSETQ. The CDR3 spells CASSPGLYTQYF. The CDR3 region has the DNA TGCGCCAGCAGCCCAGGACTTTATACGCAGTATTTT.

This chain links TRBV4-1 with TRBJ2-1, with 11 bases lining up with TRBD1. There are 15 residues in the CDR3. The germline V gene encodes CDR1 MGHRA and CDR2 YSYEKL. Trimming took 4 bases from V and 6 from J; bases not matched to a gene: 5. CDR3 nucleotides: TGCGCCAGCAGCCTTCCCGGGACAGGGGGCAATGAGCAGTTCTTC. Protein: CASSLPGTGGNEQFF.

The chain is built from TRBV30 and TRBJ1-3, with no clear D. The CDR3 sequence is 13 residues long. V lost 3 bases and J lost 1, with 7 bases in between. The germline V gene encodes CDR1 GTSNPN and CDR2 SVGIG (reference sequence). The CDR3 region has the DNA TGTGCCTGGAGAAGCCATTCTGGAAACACCATATATTTT. Its translation is CAWRSHSGNTIYF.

The table lists this clone with a few counts. The chain is built from TRBV28 and TRBJ1-1, with D tentatively TRBD1 (5 bases). The CDR3 spans 11 residues. Trimming removed 3 bases at V and 7 bases at J, with 6 bases between. Germline-derived CDR1 and CDR2 are MDHEN and SYDVKM. The CDR3 DNA is TGTGCCAGCAGTTTGCAGGGTGAAGCTTTCTTT. Translation gives CASSLQGEAFF.

There are a few counts of this clone. The rearrangement links TRBV5-6 to TRBJ2-2; D is unclear. V dropped 2 bases and J dropped 2 bases, with 13 bases sitting between them. Germline-derived CDR1 and CDR2 are SGHDT and YYEEEE. The CDR3 extends over 16 amino acids. The CDR3 DNA sequence: TGTGCCAGCAGCTTCTACTCAACTATTAACACCGGGGAGCTGTTTTTT. Translation: CASSFYSTINTGELFF.

CDR3 sequence: CSVYGPGGSGELFF. In DNA, the CDR3 is TGCAGCGTATACGGACCCGGCGGGTCCGGGGAGCTGTTTTTT. This sequence joins TRBV29-1 and TRBJ2-2; the D gene is possibly TRBD2 (5 bases). The CDR3 sequence is 14 residues long. V lost 6 bases to trimming and J lost 6 bases, with 17 bases between them. In germline, CDR1 is SQVTM, CDR2 ANQGSEA.

The J gene is TRBJ2-1, the V gene TRBV5-6; maybe TRBD2 (5 bases). Trimming cost V 4 bases and J 8 bases, with 25 bases left between them. Germline loops: CDR1 SGHDT, CDR2 YYEEEE. This CDR3 has 17 amino acids. Written as DNA, the CDR3 is TGTGCCAGCAGCCATTGGCGGCCAGATTCGAGGGAGTATGAGCAGTTCTTC. Translated, it gives CASSHWRPDSREYEQFF.

The rearrangement uses TRBV9 and TRBJ2-5, with 9 bases lining up with TRBD2. Germline lookup yields CDR1 SGDLS and CDR2 YYNGEE. CDR3 length equals 15 residues. V shed 0 bases and J 5 bases; nucleotides not matched to a gene: 5. As DNA, the CDR3 is TGTGCCAGCAGCGTAGGGGCGGGAGGGTTGGAGACCCAGTACTTC. This codes for CASSVGAGGLETQYF. Together with reference TRBV9 and TRBJ2-5, the CDR3 gives the full variable domain: DSGVTQTPKHLITATGQRVTLRCSPRSGDLSVYWYQQSLDQGLQFLIQYYNGEERAKGNILERFSAQQFPDLHSELNLSSLELGDSALYFCASSVGAGGLETQYFGPGTRLLVL.

This chain links TRBV19 with TRBJ1-2; 9 bases align to TRBD1. The ends lost 3 bases at V and 2 bases at J; junction bases unmatched: 7. The CDR3 totals 16 residues. Per the germline V gene, CDR1 is LNHDA and CDR2 is SQIVND (reference sequence). Here the CDR3 DNA reads TGTGCCAGTAGTATGGGGACCGGGACAGGGAACTATGGCTACACCTTC. It translates to CASSMGTGTGNYGYTF.

The rearrangement links TRBV6-1 to TRBJ2-3; 10 bases are shared with TRBD2. The CDR3 runs 15 residues. Trimming cost V 6 bases and J 4 bases; bases outside gene matches: 7. CDR1 is MNHNS, CDR2 SASEGT, per germline. The CDR3 region is CASRLAGVISDTQYF. CDR3 nucleotides: TGTGCCAGCAGGCTAGCGGGAGTAATATCAGATACGCAGTATTTT.

The chain joins TRBV29-1 to TRBJ1-2; no definite D call. CDR3 length equals 14 residues. The V gene lost 4 bases and the J gene lost 2 bases, with 14 bases spanning the gap. Germline CDR1 SQVTM, CDR2 ANQGSEA. CDR3 residues: CSVAPSSLNYGYTF. CDR3 DNA: TGCAGCGTTGCCCCTAGCAGCCTCAACTATGGCTACACCTTC.

V gene TRBV28 combines with J gene TRBJ1-5, with TRBD1 matching over 9 bases. J was trimmed by 7 bases and V by 6 bases; bases with no gene match: 7. CDR1 is MDHEN, CDR2 SYDVKM, per germline. CDR3 length: 14 residues. The CDR3 DNA sequence: TGTGCCAGCAGCCCGGGACAGGGCGACCAGCCCCAGCATTTT. Translated: CASSPGQGDQPQHF.

A few counts support this clone. The rearrangement joins TRBV29-1 to TRBJ1-1; 7 bases match TRBD1. The V gene's germline CDR1 is SQVTM and CDR2 ANQGSEA. The CDR3 contains 17 residues. The V and J ends lost 3 bases and 1 base, in that order; junction bases with no gene match: 14. CDR3 residues: CSVEFPGTETSNTEAFF. CDR3 sequence (DNA): TGCAGCGTTGAGTTCCCGGGGACAGAGACTTCGAACACTGAAGCTTTCTTT.

This clone has only one observation. The chain has TRBV6-5 and TRBJ2-2; no clear D gene. The CDR3 is made up of 16 amino acids. Germline CDR1 MNHEY, CDR2 SVGAGI. V gave up 2 bases and J gave up 5 bases, with 15 bases separating them. The CDR3 is CASSYIVGSKTGELFF. CDR3 DNA: TGTGCCAGCAGTTACATCGTCGGTAGTAAAACCGGGGAGCTGTTTTTT.

The gene calls are TRBV5-1 and TRBJ1-4; TRBD1 agrees at 7 bases. The germline gives CDR1 SGHRS, CDR2 YFSETQ. The CDR3 covers 16 residues. J gave up 4 bases and V 6 bases, and 12 bases lay outside the gene matches. CDR3: CASTTPGTENNEKLFF. The CDR3 nucleotides are TGCGCCAGCACCACACCCGGGACAGAGAATAATGAAAAACTGTTTTTT.

This clone was seen only a few times. The chain couples TRBV29-1 to TRBJ1-2, with 10 nucleotides matching TRBD1. Germline assignment: CDR1 SQVTM and CDR2 ANQGSEA. The length of the CDR3 is 15 residues. V was clipped by 4 bases and J by 5 bases; unmatched bases: 10. CDR3 nucleotide sequence: TGCAGCGTTGCAGGTCCCGGACAGGGGGGTTATGGCTACACCTTC. It specifies CSVAGPGQGGYGYTF.

The genes are TRBV27 and TRBJ2-7, with D possibly TRBD2 on 6 matching bases. The CDR3 is 14 residues long. Germline values: CDR1 MNHEY, CDR2 SMNVEV (reference sequence). The ends were cut back, 6 bases at V and 1 base at J, with 13 bases in the middle. The CDR3 sequence is CASSLGRGSYEQYF. Here the CDR3 DNA reads TGTGCCAGCAGCCTTGGGCGGGGTTCCTACGAGCAGTACTTC.

The chain joins TRBV11-2 to TRBJ2-7; TRBD2 matches 7 bases. V was clipped by 5 bases and J by 3 bases; unmatched bases: 10. The germline V gene encodes CDR1 SGHAT and CDR2 FQNNGV. The CDR3 loop spans 15 amino acids. CDR3 DNA sequence: TGTGCCAGCAGCCCAATAGCGACTAGCAGCTACGAGCAGTACTTC. Amino acid sequence: CASSPIATSSYEQYF.

The chain recombines TRBV19 with TRBJ2-3; possibly TRBD1 for D (5 bases). CDR1 LNHDA and CDR2 SQIVND come from the germline V gene (reference sequence). CDR3 length equals 13 residues. V was clipped by 9 bases and J by 4 bases, with 14 bases between them. In DNA form, the CDR3 reads TGTGCCAGCCAGGGAATTGCGGCAGATACGCAGTATTTT. Translation gives CASQGIAADTQYF.

This sequence joins TRBV19 and TRBJ1-5, with D possibly TRBD1 on 5 matching bases. The germline V gene has CDR1 LNHDA and CDR2 SQIVND (reference sequence). V was clipped by 7 bases and J by 2 bases, with 9 bases between them. The CDR3 sequence is 13 residues long. CDR3 loop: CASNQGGNQPQHF. The CDR3 DNA reads as TGTGCCAGTAATCAGGGCGGCAATCAGCCCCAGCATTTT.

The J gene is TRBJ1-6, the V gene TRBV27; 12 nucleotides match TRBD1. The CDR3 extends over 16 amino acids. From germline, CDR1 is MNHEY and CDR2 SMNVEV (reference sequence). V was clipped by 5 bases and J by 10 bases; unmatched bases: 9. The chain's CDR3 is CASSPGDRGLKSPLHF. CDR3 bases: TGTGCCAGCAGTCCCGGGGACAGGGGGCTAAAATCACCCCTCCACTTT.

This sequence joins TRBV28 and TRBJ1-4; D perhaps matches TRBD1 (5 bases). Trimming took off 2 bases at V and 6 bases at J, with 16 bases between the two ends. The CDR3 runs 16 residues. The germline V gene encodes CDR1 MDHEN and CDR2 SYDVKM. CDR3 nucleotide sequence: TGTGCCAGCAGTTTAATTGTATCGGGCAGGGATGAAAAACTGTTTTTT. It codes for CASSLIVSGRDEKLFF.

The chain combines TRBV25-1 with TRBJ2-2; D ambiguous. Trimming removed 4 bases from V and 3 bases from J, with 3 bases in between. The CDR3 length is 12 residues. Germline CDR1 is MGHDK and CDR2 is SYGVNS. The CDR3 DNA sequence: TGTGCCAGCAGTGTATACACCGGGGAGCTGTTTTTT. As protein: CASSVYTGELFF.

The rearrangement joins TRBV7-9 to TRBJ1-1; the D gene is possibly TRBD1 (6 bases). Trimming removed 5 bases from V and 5 bases from J, with 21 bases in between. This CDR3 has 16 amino acids. Germline V gene lookup returns CDR1 SEHNR and CDR2 FQNEAQ (reference sequence). CDR3 sequence reads: CASSPIYLGQGTEAFF. CDR3 bases: TGTGCCAGCAGCCCTATTTACCTGGGACAAGGGACTGAAGCTTTCTTT.

To note about this clone: The identical CDR3 is also encoded by other nucleotide sequences in the sample. The gene calls are TRBV28 and TRBJ2-7; D is ambiguous. Germline CDR1 reads MDHEN; CDR2 reads SYDVKM. This CDR3 has 11 residues. The ends were cut back, 5 bases at V and 6 bases at J, with 8 bases in the middle. Written as DNA, the CDR3 is TGTGCCAGCAGTCCCTCGGGCGAGCAGTACTTC. Protein: CASSPSGEQYF.

This clone was counted once. The chain carries TRBV4-1 and TRBJ2-7; tentative D call: TRBD1 (8 bases). Germline assignment: CDR1 MGHRA and CDR2 YSYEKL. The CDR3 sequence is 16 residues long. V gave up 3 bases and J gave up 4 bases, with 19 bases separating them. CDR3 DNA sequence: TGCGCCAGCAGCCAGGCAACAGGGGGAGGGAAATACGAGCAGTACTTC. Encoded protein: CASSQATGGGKYEQYF.